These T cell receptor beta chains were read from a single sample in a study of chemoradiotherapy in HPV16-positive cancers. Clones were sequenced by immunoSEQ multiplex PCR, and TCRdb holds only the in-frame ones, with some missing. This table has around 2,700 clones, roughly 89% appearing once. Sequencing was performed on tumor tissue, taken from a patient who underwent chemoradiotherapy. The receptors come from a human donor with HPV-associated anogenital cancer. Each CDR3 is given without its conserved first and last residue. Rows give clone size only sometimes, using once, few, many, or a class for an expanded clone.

ASSLLGGAGNQPQH | NA | TRBJ1-5 | TRBV7-2
ASSLRLAGGPTDTQY | NA | TRBJ2-3 | TRBV5-4
ASSPLPAGGSSYEQY | NA | TRBJ2-7 | TRBV18
AWSGLAAKDEQY | NA | TRBJ2-7 | TRBV30
ASSLKVGGTQPGLSYEQY | NA | TRBJ2-7 | TRBV5-1
ASSSRGGGPNYGYT | NA | TRBJ1-2 | TRBV7-2
ASSFGTDTQY | once | TRBJ2-3 | TRBV5-1
ASSSAGLAGGDEQF | NA | TRBJ2-1 | TRBV28
ASRAGSNTGELF | NA | TRBJ2-2 | TRBV7-9
ASSVVGGRLVNEQF | NA | TRBJ2-1 | TRBV5-1
ASSQVREEDEAF | NA | TRBJ1-1 | TRBV4-1